What follows are 5 T cell receptor beta chains derived from one specimen sequenced in a study of CD8 T cells in ankylosing spondylitis. Each CDR3 protein gets one entry after TCRdb re-called the 5' RACE reads with MiXCR. In the table there are about 240,000 distinct CDR3 sequences, about 10% of which are singletons. The specimen sequenced was blood, either unsorted or a sorted T cell fraction (not recorded which). These receptors all come from a male donor with ankylosing spondylitis or in good health (not recorded which).

This clonotype was observed at least ten times. In DNA form, the CDR3 reads TGCAGTGCTAGGACCGGGAGGAGCACCGGGGAGCTGTTTTTT. Encoded protein: CSARTGRSTGELFF. The genes are TRBV20-1 and TRBJ2-2; 7 bases agree with TRBD2. CDR3 length equals 14 residues. The germline V gene has CDR1 DFQATT and CDR2 SNEGSKA (reference sequence). V gave up 3 bases and J gave up 4 bases; unmatched junction bases: 5.

The V gene is TRBV5-1, the J gene TRBJ2-3; 11 bases align to TRBD2. Trimming cost V 5 bases and J 0 bases; bases outside gene matches: 2. Looked up from germline, CDR1 is SGHRS and CDR2 is YFSETQ. The CDR3 is 15 amino acids. The DNA of the CDR3 is TGCGCCAGCAGGGGGACTAGCGGTAGCACAGATACGCAGTATTTT. This codes for CASRGTSGSTDTQYF.

The V call is TRBV7-9, the J call TRBJ2-7; D might be TRBD1 or TRBD2, each matching 5 bases. Germline CDR1 SEHNR, CDR2 FQNEAQ (reference sequence). The CDR3 runs 13 residues. Trimming removed 8 bases from V and 3 bases from J, with 14 bases in between. CDR3: CASAWDGDYEQYF. DNA for the CDR3: TGTGCCAGCGCATGGGACGGAGACTACGAGCAGTACTTC.

This clonotype was seen repeatedly, ten times or more. V gene TRBV29-1 combines with J gene TRBJ1-1; the D gene is possibly TRBD1 (6 bases). Germline values: CDR1 SQVTM, CDR2 ANQGSEA. V was pared by 3 bases and J by 1 base, with 9 bases between. This CDR3 region has 13 residues. The CDR3, as DNA: TGCAGCGTTGATAAGGGGGGGAACACTGAAGCTTTCTTT. Translation: CSVDKGGNTEAFF.

In its sample, this clonotype was seen many times. This sequence joins TRBV4-1 and TRBJ2-1, with 9 bases lining up with TRBD2. The CDR3 length is 18 residues. The germline V gene encodes CDR1 MGHRA and CDR2 YSYEKL. With V trimmed by 0 bases and J by 1 base, 7 bases remained unmatched. The DNA of the CDR3 is TGCGCCAGCAGCCAAGATCCCTTAGCGGGGGAATCCTACAATGAGCAGTTCTTC. Its protein product is CASSQDPLAGESYNEQFF.